These T cell receptor beta chains were read from a single sample in a study of PD-1 blockade in mismatch repair-deficient tumors. Method: immunoSEQ multiplex PCR; TCRdb's copy keeps in-frame clones and lacks some. This table holds roughly 14,000 clones, approximately 90% found once. These receptors' targets are unknown. Sequencing used cells cultured in vitro, obtained from a patient treated with pembrolizumab. The receptors derive from an adult with mismatch repair-deficient cancer. The CDR3 runs from the conserved cysteine through the conserved F or W. The order of the fields is D gene, J gene, V gene, CDR3 length, CDR3 protein. A D gene is named only where the DNA matches it firmly.

.	TRBJ2-7	TRBV28	13	CASSLQSRREQYF
.	TRBJ1-2	TRBV2	13	CASSDQGTTGYTF
.	TRBJ2-2	TRBV6-1	11	CASSSNWELFF
.	TRBJ1-2	TRBV30	12	CAWSVMGYGYTF
.	TRBJ2-5	TRBV5-1	15	CASSPGGGQGETQYF
.	TRBJ1-2	TRBV21-1	14	CASSKGGITIGYTF
.	TRBJ1-2	TRBV6-6	14	CASSYSRGHYGYTF
TRBD2	TRBJ2-7	TRBV2	14	CASSAVGTTYEQYF
.	TRBJ1-4	TRBV6-5	13	CASRRAAGEKLFF
.	TRBJ2-2	TRBV9	13	CASSPGYTGELFF
.	TRBJ2-6	TRBV5-7	16	CASSLRRNSGANVLTF
.	TRBJ2-6	TRBV5-5	16	CASSFGSRSGANVLTF
TRBD1	TRBJ2-1	TRBV7-3	12	CASRDRGNEQFF
TRBD2	TRBJ2-7	TRBV28	15	CASSLGLAGAYEQYF
.	TRBJ2-3	TRBV18	13	CASSPVQRDTQYF
.	TRBJ1-2	TRBV7-2	15	CASSPPGGGYYGYTF
.	TRBJ1-3	TRBV29-1	15	CSVEETPGGIDTIYF
.	TRBJ2-2	TRBV7-9	11	CAGGDTGELFF
TRBD2	TRBJ2-1	TRBV7-7	16	CASSPTSTSGTDEQFF
.	TRBJ2-7	TRBV18	12	CASSPPVNEQYF
TRBD2	TRBJ2-7	TRBV7-2	15	CASSSTSGGNTEQYF
.	TRBJ2-7	TRBV18	13	CASSPMAPIEQYF
.	TRBJ1-5	TRBV5-1	14	CASSLGEGNQPQHF
.	TRBJ1-1	TRBV14	17	CASSQYAYRAVRTEAFF
TRBD1	TRBJ1-1	TRBV5-1	14	CASSSGTANTEAFF
.	TRBJ2-5	TRBV7-9	14	CASSRGANQETQYF
.	TRBJ2-7	TRBV27	14	CASSLYRSSYEQYF
TRBD1	TRBJ2-7	TRBV15	17	CATSRGFSGQGEHEQYF
.	TRBJ2-1	TRBV9	14	CASSAGGGGYEQFF
TRBD2	TRBJ2-7	TRBV11-2	15	CASSLGLAASYEQYF
.	TRBJ2-3	TRBV20-1	11	CSATPGDTQYF
.	TRBJ1-1	TRBV15	15	CATSRVQAGRTEAFF
TRBD2	TRBJ2-7	TRBV19	16	CASSARTSGRTYEQYF
TRBD1	TRBJ2-1	TRBV30	13	CAWRGDSNNEQFF
TRBD2	TRBJ2-3	TRBV7-9	18	CASSPLAGPKRRVDTQYF
TRBD2	TRBJ2-1	TRBV19	15	CASSWTSLGDDEQFF
TRBD1	TRBJ2-1	TRBV27	14	CASSSDRADNEQFF
.	TRBJ2-3	TRBV29-1	14	CSVDDRKSTDTQYF
.	TRBJ2-1	TRBV19	15	CASSIQESRYNEQFF
TRBD2	TRBJ2-7	TRBV27	14	CASSLVGGSHEQYF
.	TRBJ1-3	TRBV28	13	CASSLIGQNTIYF
TRBD2	TRBJ2-3	TRBV13	17	CASSPILASGSTDTQYF
.	TRBJ1-4	TRBV30	13	CAWSVKGGEKLFF
TRBD1	TRBJ1-4	TRBV4-1	15	CASSRGQGINEKLFF
.	TRBJ1-6	TRBV9	15	CASSPRDVSSSPLHF
TRBD1	TRBJ2-5	TRBV29-1	12	CSAQDRGETQYF
TRBD1	TRBJ1-2	TRBV5-4	15	CASSLAEGTGKRYTF
.	TRBJ2-3	TRBV7-8	14	CASSPLEAADTQYF
TRBD2	TRBJ2-1	TRBV28	15	CASSRETSRYNEQFF
.	TRBJ2-3	TRBV29-1	13	CSALRGGTDTQYF
.	TRBJ2-7	TRBV15	12	CATSGPRREQYF
.	TRBJ1-1	TRBV7-9	11	CASSFRTEAFF